One and the same sample provided the 8 T cell receptor beta chains below, sequenced in a study of blood T cell repertoires in COVID-19. Profiling relied on immunoSEQ multiplex PCR, and the TCRdb table lists in-frame clones only, not all of them. The table shows 300,000 to 450,000 clones, with 70% to 90% occurring only once. Sequenced input: peripheral blood. All receptors derive from a woman aged 55-70 years with COVID-19, enrolled during active disease.

This clone occurred a few times. The V gene is TRBV18, the J gene TRBJ2-2; D might be TRBD2 (7 bases). V was pared by 6 bases and J by 0 bases, with 14 bases between. This CDR3 is 16 amino acids long. Germline V lookup: CDR1 KGHSH, CDR2 LQKENI. The CDR3 loop reads CASSLGGGANTGELFF. The DNA of the CDR3 is TGTGCCAGCTCCCTAGGCGGGGGCGCGAACACCGGGGAGCTGTTTTTT.

The chain uses TRBV5-1 and TRBJ1-2, with D possibly TRBD1 on 5 matching bases. Trimming removed 0 bases from V and 8 bases from J, with 14 bases in between. Germline loops: CDR1 SGHRS, CDR2 YFSETQ. The CDR3 loop spans 14 amino acids. The CDR3 reads CASSLGGTQKGYTF. CDR3 coding DNA: TGCGCCAGCAGCTTGGGCGGGACCCAAAAGGGCTACACCTTC.

The chain has TRBV5-5 and TRBJ1-5; tentatively, D is TRBD1 (6 bases). Germline lookup yields CDR1 SGHKS and CDR2 YYEKEE (reference sequence). Trimming shortened V by 5 bases and J by 3 bases, and 9 bases separated the two germline ends. This CDR3 has 13 amino acids. The CDR3: CASRWDTNQPQHF. The DNA of the CDR3 is TGTGCCAGCAGGTGGGACACCAATCAGCCCCAGCATTTT.

This chain links TRBV12-3 or TRBV12-4 with TRBJ2-5; 10 nucleotides agree with TRBD2. This CDR3 region has 11 residues. The CDR3 here is CSTSGTKTQYF. The CDR3 coding sequence is TGTTCCACTAGCGGGACTAAGACCCAGTACTTC.

The chain links TRBV28 to TRBJ2-7; 10 bases match TRBD2. Germline loops: CDR1 MDHEN, CDR2 SYDVKM. Losses at the gene ends were 2 bases for V and 5 bases for J; bases not matched to a gene: 9. CDR3 length: 16 residues. CDR3 coding DNA: TGTGCCAGCAGTTTAAGAAGAGGGACTAGCGTCGACGAGCAGTACTTC. As protein: CASSLRRGTSVDEQYF.

This chain's CDR3 is CASSPRTGSEQYF. The CDR3, as DNA: TGTGCCAGCTCACCGAGGACAGGGTCCGAGCAGTACTTC. The chain is built from TRBV18 and TRBJ2-7; the match to TRBD1 covers 8 bases. The CDR3 loop spans 13 amino acids. Germline CDR1 is KGHSH and CDR2 is LQKENI. The J segment lost 6 bases and the V segment lost 3 bases, leaving 4 bases of the junction unmatched.

The V call is TRBV5-1, the J call TRBJ2-1; possibly TRBD2 for D (7 bases). The CDR3 extends over 15 amino acids. Trimming stripped 4 bases from V and 5 bases from J, with 16 bases between. Germline V CDR1 and CDR2: SGHRS, YFSETQ. The CDR3 bases are TGCGCCAGCAGCCCCGGGGGCGGGGGTAACAATGAGCAGTTCTTC. This sequence encodes CASSPGGGGNNEQFF.

The CDR3 coding sequence is TGTGCCAGCCTCTATGGGGACAGCTATGGCTACACCTTC. It translates to CASLYGDSYGYTF. This chain links TRBV7-9 with TRBJ1-2, with TRBD1 identical over 7 bases. Germline V lookup: CDR1 SEHNR, CDR2 FQNEAQ (reference sequence). V trimming: 8 bases; J trimming: 4 bases; junction bases outside the gene matches: 7. The CDR3 is 13 residues long.